Below, 29 T cell receptor beta chains from the same sample are listed, as sequenced in a study of blood T cell dynamics during melanoma immunotherapy. Time point: pre-treatment baseline. TCRdb's copy holds only in-frame clones and misses some; the assay was immunoSEQ multiplex PCR. The table has 13,000 or so clones, under 90% seen once; the top ten hold approximately 3.5%. The sequencing used blood, collected from a patient treated with checkpoint blockade. Every receptor here comes from a human donor with melanoma.

This clone was observed a single time. V gene TRBV5-6 combines with J gene TRBJ2-2; D perhaps matches TRBD1 (5 bases). The germline V gene encodes CDR1 SGHDT and CDR2 YYEEEE. V lost 1 base and J 0 bases, leaving 10 bases between the germline ends. CDR3 length: 16 residues. The CDR3 region is CASSLSGFTNTGELFF. CDR3 coding DNA: TGTGCCAGCAGCTTGTCAGGGTTTACGAACACCGGGGAGCTGTTTTTT.

V gene TRBV9 combines with J gene TRBJ2-1; 7 nucleotides line up with TRBD2. There are 12 residues in the CDR3. Trimming took 4 bases from V and 9 from J; bases not matched to a gene: 4. CDR1 and CDR2 (germline): SGDLS, YYNGEE. CDR3 sequence: CASSPTGGEQFF. CDR3 in DNA: TGTGCCAGCAGCCCCACGGGGGGTGAGCAGTTCTTC.

V is TRBV7-9 and J is TRBJ2-3, with D possibly being TRBD2 (5 bases). The CDR3 totals 12 residues. V dropped 7 bases and J dropped 6 bases, with 11 bases sitting between them. The V gene's germline CDR1 is SEHNR and CDR2 FQNEAQ (reference sequence). This CDR3 reads CASISREDTQYF. Here the CDR3 DNA reads TGTGCCAGCATCTCGAGGGAGGATACGCAGTATTTT.

This clone has only one observation. The chain combines TRBV2 with TRBJ2-7, with 9 bases fitting TRBD2. The CDR3 length is 15 residues. From germline, CDR1 is SNHLY and CDR2 FYNNEI. With V trimmed by 1 base and J by 2 bases, 3 bases remained unmatched. The CDR3 spells CASSEGAGGPYEQYF. The DNA of the CDR3 is TGTGCCAGCAGTGAAGGGGCGGGAGGGCCCTACGAGCAGTACTTC.

This clone was counted a few times. The V and J genes are TRBV27 and TRBJ2-1, with D possibly matching TRBD2 (6 bases). This CDR3 is 15 amino acids long. V lost 6 bases and J 0 bases, leaving 12 bases between the germline ends. Germline V gives CDR1 MNHEY, CDR2 SMNVEV (reference sequence). CDR3 DNA sequence: TGTGCCAGCAGGGTAGCGGCGAGCTCCTACAATGAGCAGTTCTTC. This codes for CASRVAASSYNEQFF.

The CDR3 region is CASSEGPYLNTEAFF. The CDR3 DNA reads as TGTGCCAGCAGTGAGGGCCCCTATCTGAACACTGAAGCTTTCTTT. The rearrangement joins TRBV6-1 to TRBJ1-1, with D uncertain. Germline lookup yields CDR1 MNHNS and CDR2 SASEGT. Between the trimmed V and J ends, which lost 3 bases and 0 bases, there was a span of 11 bases. The length of the CDR3 is 15 residues.

The V and J genes are TRBV5-1 and TRBJ2-3; the match to TRBD1 covers 9 bases. CDR3 length: 16 residues. Trimming at V came to 0 bases and at J to 4 bases, leaving 6 bases not matched to a gene. The germline gives CDR1 SGHRS, CDR2 YFSETQ. The CDR3 bases are TGCGCCAGCAGCTTGGGCACAGGGGGCTACTCAGATACGCAGTATTTT. Protein: CASSLGTGGYSDTQYF.

This sequence joins TRBV7-6 and TRBJ1-1; the D gene is possibly TRBD1 (6 bases). Germline V gene data show CDR1 as SGHVS and CDR2 as FNYEAQ. This CDR3 comprises 17 residues. V was shortened by 1 base and J by 5 bases, with 20 bases between the two germline ends. The CDR3, as DNA: TGTGCCAGCAGCTTAGGGGAGGGTTCTTCAGGGGAAACTGAAGCTTTCTTT. It translates to CASSLGEGSSGETEAFF.

The CDR3 loop is CSVRTSLAGELFF. The CDR3 bases are TGCAGCGTGAGGACTAGCTTGGCCGGGGAGCTGTTTTTT. The V call is TRBV29-1, the J call TRBJ2-2, with 8 bases aligning to TRBD2. Germline loops: CDR1 SQVTM, CDR2 ANQGSEA. J lost 6 bases, V lost 6 bases, and 6 bases had no gene match. This CDR3 region has 13 residues.

The chain is built from TRBV19 and TRBJ2-4; 11 positions agree with TRBD1. This CDR3 is 14 amino acids long. Losses at the gene ends were 8 bases for V and 7 bases for J; bases not matched to a gene: 7. CDR1 and CDR2 (germline): LNHDA, SQIVND (reference sequence). The CDR3 here is CASRPGQGANIQYF. The CDR3 region has the DNA TGTGCCAGTCGCCCTGGACAGGGGGCGAACATTCAGTACTTC. Full variable domain (outside the CDR3, taken from reference TRBV19 and TRBJ2-4): DGGITQSPKYLFRKEGQNVTLSCEQNLNHDAMYWYRQDPGQGLRLIYYSQIVNDFQKGDIAEGYSVSREKKESFPLTVTSAQKNPTAFYLCASRPGQGANIQYFGAGTRLSVL.

The chain recombines TRBV30 with TRBJ2-5, with D possibly being TRBD1 or TRBD2 (5 bases each). The CDR3 has 19 residues. Germline V CDR1 and CDR2: GTSNPN, SVGIG (reference sequence). V lost 1 base and J 2 bases, leaving 26 bases between the germline ends. The CDR3 reads CAWSAEIRDVYHWQETQYF. CDR3 in DNA: TGTGCCTGGAGTGCTGAAATACGGGACGTATACCATTGGCAAGAGACCCAGTACTTC. The whole variable domain, filled in from reference TRBV30 and TRBJ2-5, reads SQTIHQWPATLVQPVGSPLSLECTVEGTSNPNLYWYRQAAGRGLQLLFYSVGIGQISSEVPQNLSASRPQDRQFILSSKKLLLSDSGFYLCAWSAEIRDVYHWQETQYFGPGTRLLVL.

V is TRBV7-8 and J is TRBJ2-2; no clear D gene. Looked up from germline, CDR1 is SGHVS and CDR2 is FQNEAQ. Between the trimmed V and J ends, which lost 5 bases and 3 bases, there was a span of 10 bases. The CDR3 has 14 amino acids. This CDR3 reads CASSPRVDTGELFF. The CDR3 DNA reads as TGTGCCAGCAGCCCCCGCGTGGACACCGGGGAGCTGTTTTTT.

The gene calls are TRBV27 and TRBJ2-2; no clear D. The germline V gene has CDR1 MNHEY and CDR2 SMNVEV (reference sequence). V lost 7 bases to trimming and J lost 3 bases, with 9 bases between them. The length of the CDR3 is 13 residues. CDR3 region: CASTLGYTGELFF. The CDR3 region has the DNA TGTGCCAGCACCTTGGGGTACACCGGGGAGCTGTTTTTT.

V and J are TRBV29-1 and TRBJ2-1, with TRBD2 matching 7 bases. CDR3 length: 13 residues. After removal of 4 bases from V and 10 bases from J, the junction contained 10 bases not matched to a gene. Germline assignment: CDR1 SQVTM and CDR2 ANQGSEA. The CDR3: CSVVAAGVREQFF. The CDR3 region has the DNA TGCAGCGTTGTTGCTGCGGGAGTCAGAGAGCAGTTCTTC.

The CDR3 region has the DNA TGTGCCAGCAGCGGCGGGGGTTTGGGGGAGACCCAGTACTTC. Translating it yields CASSGGGLGETQYF. The V gene is TRBV11-2, the J gene TRBJ2-5, with 7 bases identical to TRBD2. The V gene's germline CDR1 is SGHAT and CDR2 FQNNGV. V dropped 5 bases and J dropped 5; count of bases not matched to a gene: 8. This CDR3 has 14 amino acids.

A note on this clone: The sample carries other DNA sequences with the same CDR3. The rearrangement links TRBV27 to TRBJ1-6; D ambiguous. CDR1 MNHEY and CDR2 SMNVEV come from the germline V gene (reference sequence). Trimming stripped 2 bases from V and 0 bases from J, with 8 bases between. CDR3 length: 16 amino acids. This CDR3 is CASSLTESSYNSPLHF. The CDR3 DNA reads as TGTGCCAGCAGTTTAACGGAGAGCTCCTATAATTCACCCCTCCACTTT.

J is TRBJ2-7 and V is TRBV6-4; 8 nucleotides match TRBD1. V trimming: 2 bases; J trimming: 10 bases; junction bases outside the gene matches: 10. The CDR3 totals 14 residues. The germline V gene encodes CDR1 MRHNA and CDR2 SNTAGT. For the CDR3, the DNA is TGTGCCAGCAGTGACGGGACAGGCTCGGGGATTCAGTACTTC. Its protein product is CASSDGTGSGIQYF.

This clone is a singleton in its sample. The chain is built from TRBV7-2 and TRBJ2-3; D gene uncertain. Per the germline V gene, CDR1 is SGHTA and CDR2 is FQGNSA. The CDR3 is 15 residues long. Trimming pared 1 base from V and 0 bases from J, leaving 8 bases between. CDR3 DNA sequence: TGTGCCAGCAGCTTAGGACGGATGAGCACAGATACGCAGTATTTT. Protein sequence: CASSLGRMSTDTQYF.

CDR3 in amino acids: CASSPLGGGPDTQYF. In nucleotides, the CDR3 is TGTGCCAGCAGTCCCTTAGGAGGAGGGCCAGATACGCAGTATTTT. V gene TRBV6-5 combines with J gene TRBJ2-3, with D possibly TRBD2 on 6 matching bases. Germline values: CDR1 MNHEY, CDR2 SVGAGI. Deletions cut 5 bases from V and 4 bases from J, with 16 bases between. This CDR3 comprises 15 residues.

The chain recombines TRBV7-2 with TRBJ1-2; 8 nucleotides match TRBD1. Germline CDR1 reads SGHTA; CDR2 reads FQGNSA. V lost 1 base and J lost 7; bases outside the gene matches: 8. The CDR3 has 15 residues. The CDR3 coding sequence is TGTGCCAGCAGCTTAGAGGGCAGGGGGCTGGGTGGCTACACCTTC. Translation: CASSLEGRGLGGYTF.

The rearrangement links TRBV18 to TRBJ1-1; no firm D call. Germline V CDR1 and CDR2: KGHSH, LQKENI. The V gene lost 6 bases and the J gene lost 6 bases, with 17 bases spanning the gap. This CDR3 has 14 amino acids. Written as DNA, the CDR3 is TGTGCCAGCTCCCTCGACGAAGGTTTCGCTGAAGCTTTCTTT. Its translation is CASSLDEGFAEAFF.

The chain's CDR3 is CASSTPGRSSNQPQHF. CDR3 nucleotides: TGTGCCAGTAGTACCCCGGGTCGTAGTAGCAATCAGCCCCAGCATTTT. V and J are TRBV19 and TRBJ1-5; D is unresolved. The V end was cut by 4 bases, the J end by 0 bases, with 13 bases between. The CDR3 runs to 16 residues. CDR1 LNHDA and CDR2 SQIVND come from the germline V gene (reference sequence).

V and J are TRBV14 and TRBJ2-1; TRBD2 matches at 9 bases. Germline trimming cut 0 bases from V and 13 bases from J; bases unmatched to any gene: 16. Germline V lookup: CDR1 SGHDN, CDR2 FVKESK. CDR3 length equals 17 residues. CDR3 region: CASSQDLSAGGPYFQFF. DNA for the CDR3: TGTGCCAGCAGCCAAGATTTAAGTGCGGGAGGGCCTTATTTCCAGTTCTTC.

The rearrangement uses TRBV13 and TRBJ2-3; no reliable D call. Trimming pared 0 bases from V and 0 bases from J, leaving 4 bases between. Germline values: CDR1 PRHDT, CDR2 FYEKMQ (reference sequence). The CDR3 has 14 amino acids. CDR3 sequence: CASSLGHSTDTQYF. CDR3 nucleotide sequence: TGTGCCAGCAGCTTAGGCCACAGCACAGATACGCAGTATTTT.

This clone has just a few counts. The V call is TRBV10-1, the J call TRBJ1-6; 7 nucleotides agree with TRBD1. The germline CDR1 and CDR2 sequences are WNHNN and SYGVQD (reference sequence). The junction had 2 bases not matched to a gene; V was cut back by 2 bases and J by 7 bases. The CDR3 loop spans 14 amino acids. Here the CDR3 DNA reads TGCGCCAGCAGTGAGAACAGGGGAAATTCACCCCTCCACTTT. As protein: CASSENRGNSPLHF.

This clone was seen just once. The chain employs TRBV19 and TRBJ2-7; no firm D call. The germline V gene encodes CDR1 LNHDA and CDR2 SQIVND (reference sequence). This CDR3 comprises 15 residues. V lost 4 bases and J lost 6, with 19 bases in between. CDR3 sequence: CASSKDVYYFSEQYF. The CDR3, as DNA: TGTGCCAGTAGTAAGGATGTCTACTACTTCTCCGAGCAGTACTTC.

In this sample, this clone turned up once. The chain combines TRBV7-8 with TRBJ2-7; no definite D call. CDR3 length: 13 residues. Germline lookup yields CDR1 SGHVS and CDR2 FQNEAQ. V was trimmed by 1 base and J by 2 bases, leaving 6 bases between them. This chain's CDR3 is CASSLDYAYEQYF. The DNA for the CDR3 is TGTGCCAGCAGCTTAGACTACGCCTACGAGCAGTACTTC.

This chain joins TRBV4-1 and TRBJ1-2, with TRBD1 identical over 7 bases. The CDR3 covers 15 residues. The V and J ends lost 1 base and 3 bases, in that order; junction bases with no gene match: 5. CDR1 MGHRA and CDR2 YSYEKL come from the germline V gene. The CDR3 coding sequence is TGCGCCAGCAGCCAAGCGGGACAGCTAGACTATGGCTACACCTTC. Translated: CASSQAGQLDYGYTF.

The chain employs TRBV6-6 and TRBJ1-1; D is ambiguous. V lost 7 bases and J lost 6, with 12 bases in between. CDR1 is MNHNY, CDR2 SVGAGI, per germline (reference sequence). This CDR3 is built from 12 residues. Written as DNA, the CDR3 is TGTGCCAGCACCCTTCCGCCAGCTGAAGCTTTCTTT. Translating it yields CASTLPPAEAFF.